This T cell receptor beta chain derives from a study of T-cell reconstitution after alpha-beta-depleted transplantation in children. The authors prepared the TCRbeta library with unique molecular identifiers. From the PCR reads, TCRdb called clonotypes with MiXCR, one entry per CDR3 protein. The table has some 490,000 distinct CDR3 sequences, around an eighth seen once. In this sample, this clonotype turned up a few times. The germline V gene encodes CDR1 DFQATT and CDR2 SNEGSKA (reference sequence). This CDR3 is built from 18 residues. The trim removed 6 bases at V and 6 bases at J, leaving 14 bases unmatched.

V usage is TRBV20-1 and J usage is TRBJ2-2, with 15 bases fitting TRBD2. The sample consisted of PBMCs from the stem cell graft donor, taken from the stem cell graft. The source of this sequence is a human donor who donated a stem cell graft to a child with combined immunodeficiency. In DNA form, the CDR3 reads TGCAGTGCCCAGAGAGGGACTAGCGGGGGGAGTTTTTCCGGGGAGCTGTTTTTT. Translation: CSAQRGTSGGSFSGELFF.